What follows is one T cell receptor (beta chain) and its context. There are 15 residues in the CDR3. V lost 1 base and J lost 6, with 10 bases in between. The germline V gene has CDR1 LGHDT and CDR2 YNNKEL (reference sequence). In the original processing: Amplification of reference gene primers provided the estimated nucleated cell counts. Repertoires were generated with immunoSEQ multiplex PCR, while TCRdb's copy carries only in-frame clones and drops some. V, J and clone size derive from that table, while D and trimming were established from the DNA sequence. The repertoire holds 150,000 to 200,000 clones, with about nine tenths as singletons. This entry belongs to a study of blood T cell repertoires in COVID-19. As for the study in general: COVID-19 samples collected from the United States, Italy and Spain covered acute and convalescent phases. T cells, B-cell-depleted T cells, or PBMCs supplied cDNA or gDNA.

Individuals aged about 18 to 90 years were recruited from around 22 US areas. The chain carries TRBV3-1 (or the pseudogene TRBV3-2) and TRBJ1-6; no clear D gene. Sequencing used PBMCs or T cells enriched from blood (not recorded which). This sequence was found in a woman aged 18-30 years who had recovered from COVID-19. Written as DNA, the CDR3 is TGTGCCAGCAGCCAAGCCCGGGCGGGTAATTCACCCCTCCACTTT. The encoded protein is CASSQARAGNSPLHF.